This T cell receptor beta chain was recorded in a study of OX40 agonist ivuxolimab in advanced cancers. The wider study: Patients received ivuxolimab, an intravenous treatment, every 2 weeks at 0.01 to 10 mg/kg. The group had a mean age of about 60 years, ranged from about 20 to 80, and was 80% to 85% male.

Only in-frame clones appear in the TCRdb table, and some are missing; sequencing was by immunoSEQ multiplex PCR. The sample carries 60,000 to 65,000 clones, 80% to 95% recorded once. There are 14 residues in the CDR3. CDR1 is SGHNT, CDR2 YENEEA, per germline. The V segment lost 7 bases and the J segment 4 bases; nucleotides outside the gene matches: 8. This rearrangement joins TRBV11-3 to TRBJ2-3, with 7 bases fitting TRBD2. The clonotype comes from an adult with an advanced solid tumor such as melanoma, head and neck, liver or kidney cancer. This specimen was CD4+ or CD8+ T cells sorted from blood, taken in a trial of the OX40 agonist ivuxolimab. The CDR3 DNA reads as TGTGCCAGCAAGAAGGGCGGGAGCTCAGATACGCAGTATTTT. Its translation is CASKKGGSSDTQYF.